These 8 T cell receptor beta chains came from one sample sequenced in a study of blood T cell repertoires in COVID-19. Clones were sequenced by immunoSEQ multiplex PCR, and TCRdb holds only the in-frame ones, with some missing. The sample lists about 140,000 clones, 70% to 90% occurring once. Material: PBMCs or T cells enriched from blood (not recorded which). All receptors derive from a woman between 45 and 60 years old with acute COVID-19.

This sequence joins TRBV27 and TRBJ1-4, with 7 bases matching TRBD1. The CDR3 has 14 amino acids. Germline V gene sequence: CDR1 MNHEY, CDR2 SMNVEV (reference sequence). V shed 6 bases and J 4 bases; nucleotides not matched to a gene: 5. CDR3: CASRLTGHNEKLFF. CDR3 in DNA: TGTGCCAGCAGACTGACAGGGCATAATGAAAAACTGTTTTTT.

Here the CDR3 reads CASSQIQGWDIQYF. Here the CDR3 DNA reads TGCGCCAGCAGCCAAATACAGGGTTGGGACATTCAGTACTTC. The chain carries TRBV4-1 and TRBJ2-4; maybe TRBD1 (6 bases). There are 14 residues in the CDR3. Trimming stripped 2 bases from V and 8 bases from J, with 13 bases between. CDR1 is MGHRA, CDR2 YSYEKL, per germline.

The chain carries TRBV19 and TRBJ2-2; 10 nucleotides align to TRBD1. CDR1 and CDR2 (germline): LNHDA, SQIVND (reference sequence). This CDR3 spans 14 amino acids. Trimming cost V 6 bases and J 2 bases; bases outside gene matches: 0. The CDR3 DNA reads TGTGCCAGTAGGACAGGGGGCAACACCGGGGAGCTGTTTTTT. It is translated as CASRTGGNTGELFF.

This chain links TRBV7-2 with TRBJ1-6; 7 nucleotides line up with TRBD1. The V segment lost 5 bases and the J segment 7 bases; nucleotides outside the gene matches: 5. Germline CDR1 and CDR2: SGHTA and FQGNSA. This CDR3 spans 14 amino acids. The CDR3 DNA is TGTGCCAGCAGCCTCGTACAGGGGAATTCACCCCTCCACTTT. Amino acids: CASSLVQGNSPLHF.

This chain connects TRBV6-5 to TRBJ1-1, with unresolved D. The CDR3 length is 15 residues. CDR1 and CDR2 (germline): MNHEY, SVGAGI. V lost 8 bases, J lost 1 base, and 17 bases lay in between. CDR3 DNA sequence: TGTGCCAGCGTTCCGCGGATCAACTCGAACACTGAAGCTTTCTTT. It translates to CASVPRINSNTEAFF.

The J gene is TRBJ2-2, the V gene TRBV5-1; maybe TRBD1 (5 bases). The V gene's germline CDR1 is SGHRS and CDR2 YFSETQ. The V and J ends lost 1 base and 2 bases respectively, with 9 bases between them. This CDR3 is built from 15 residues. The CDR3 sequence: CASSLRGHNTGELFF. The DNA for the CDR3 is TGCGCCAGCAGCTTGCGCGGACACAACACCGGGGAGCTGTTTTTT.

J is TRBJ1-1 and V is TRBV5-1; 7 bases are a match to TRBD1. This CDR3 comprises 14 residues. The ends lost 2 bases at V and 2 bases at J; junction bases unmatched: 3. Germline-derived CDR1 and CDR2 are SGHRS and YFSETQ. The CDR3 coding sequence is TGCGCCAGCAGCTTCGGGACAGATAACACTGAAGCTTTCTTT. Translation: CASSFGTDNTEAFF.

The J gene is TRBJ2-5, the V gene TRBV19; possibly TRBD1 for D (6 bases). Trimming shortened V by 4 bases and J by 5 bases, and 14 bases separated the two germline ends. CDR1 and CDR2 from the germline V gene are LNHDA and SQIVND (reference sequence). The CDR3 extends over 14 amino acids. CDR3 amino acids: CASSTRAGAETQYF. The CDR3 DNA reads TGTGCCAGTAGTACAAGGGCAGGGGCGGAGACCCAGTACTTC. Variable domain in full (rest from reference TRBV19 and TRBJ2-5): DGGITQSPKYLFRKEGQNVTLSCEQNLNHDAMYWYRQDPGQGLRLIYYSQIVNDFQKGDIAEGYSVSREKKESFPLTVTSAQKNPTAFYLCASSTRAGAETQYFGPGTRLLVL.